The clone carrying this T cell receptor (beta chain) has just a few counts. This specimen comes from a study of human T cells and chemical hapten exposure. Study background: Sensitization used 2% DPC on around 2 cm by around 2 cm upper inner arm skin. The patients, most of them female, presented with alopecia areata, totalis or universalis.

MiXCR, run by TCRdb on the RACE reads, gives a single entry per CDR3 protein. The table records about 170,000 distinct CDR3 sequences, roughly a quarter of them present only once. The time point was: patch test 3, about 24 weeks after DPC sensitization. Stated treatment: therapeutic diphenylcyclopropenone sensitization with weekly scalp DPC. Germline V gene sequence: CDR1 SQVTM, CDR2 ANQGSEA. The V end lost 5 bases, the J end lost 0 bases, and 12 bases lay between the germline ends. This CDR3 is 14 amino acids long. Source: whole blood, taken in connection with sensitization to the hapten diphenylcyclopropenone (DPC). This receptor was taken from a woman between 18 and 29 years old with alopecia areata. Some clones in this sample may be carry-over from other donors' samples. The chain links TRBV29-1 to TRBJ2-3; D gene ambiguous. The CDR3 reads CSVLPLTSTDTQYF. The DNA of the CDR3 is TGCAGCGTTCTTCCCTTAACTAGCACAGATACGCAGTATTTT.